This is a list of T cell receptor beta chains from one sample in a study of T-cell memory formation after mild COVID-19. A single record per CDR3 protein comes from TCRdb applying MiXCR to the 5' RACE reads. The data contain under 550,000 distinct CDR3 sequences, roughly 20% of them singletons. Sample: PBMCs or a T cell subset sorted from them (not recorded which). These receptors were obtained from an adult woman who had mild COVID-19 (a few samples of this study predate the infection). Cell type and time point are not known. CDR3s include the opening cysteine and the closing phenylalanine or tryptophan. The D gene is left open where the match is weak.

d_call: TRBD1
v_call: TRBV4-3
j_call: TRBJ1-1
cdr3_length: 14
cdr3_aa: CASGPGGMNTEAFF

d_call: NA
v_call: TRBV4-2
j_call: TRBJ2-7
cdr3_length: 15
cdr3_aa: CASSSRLGPNYEQYF

d_call: NA
v_call: TRBV5-1
j_call: TRBJ2-3
cdr3_length: 16
cdr3_aa: CASSSLPGESEDTQYF

d_call: NA
v_call: TRBV29-1
j_call: TRBJ2-7
cdr3_length: 11
cdr3_aa: CSVDNSYEQYF

d_call: TRBD1
v_call: TRBV5-1
j_call: TRBJ1-5
cdr3_length: 17
cdr3_aa: CASSPSMTGNSNQPQHF

d_call: NA
v_call: TRBV7-9
j_call: TRBJ2-4
cdr3_length: 11
cdr3_aa: CASSAGGEVLF

d_call: NA
v_call: TRBV5-6
j_call: TRBJ2-2
cdr3_length: 16
cdr3_aa: CASRPTGAGDTGELFF

d_call: NA
v_call: TRBV11-2
j_call: TRBJ2-3
cdr3_length: 12
cdr3_aa: CASSKSRYTQYF

d_call: TRBD2
v_call: TRBV24-1
j_call: TRBJ2-2
cdr3_length: 15
cdr3_aa: CATSEWTSGTGELFF

d_call: NA
v_call: TRBV29-1
j_call: TRBJ2-4
cdr3_length: 14
cdr3_aa: CSVVSHGAKNIQYF